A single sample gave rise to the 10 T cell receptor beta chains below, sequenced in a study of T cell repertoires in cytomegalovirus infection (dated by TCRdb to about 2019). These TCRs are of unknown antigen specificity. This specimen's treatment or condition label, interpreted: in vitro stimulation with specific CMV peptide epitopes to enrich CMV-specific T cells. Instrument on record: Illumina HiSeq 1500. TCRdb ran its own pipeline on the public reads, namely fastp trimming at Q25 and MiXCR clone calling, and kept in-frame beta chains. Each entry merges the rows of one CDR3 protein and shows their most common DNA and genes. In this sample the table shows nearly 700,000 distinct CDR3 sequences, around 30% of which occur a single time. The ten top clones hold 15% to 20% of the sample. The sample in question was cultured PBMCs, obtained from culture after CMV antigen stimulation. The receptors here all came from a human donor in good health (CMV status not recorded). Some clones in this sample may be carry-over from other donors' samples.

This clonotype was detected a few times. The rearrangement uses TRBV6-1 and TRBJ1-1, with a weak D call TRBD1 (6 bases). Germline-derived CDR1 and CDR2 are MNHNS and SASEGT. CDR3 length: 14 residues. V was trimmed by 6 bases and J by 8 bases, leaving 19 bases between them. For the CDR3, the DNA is TGTGCCAGCAGCAGAAGCAGGGGTTCTGGGGAAGCTTTCTTT. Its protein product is CASSRSRGSGEAFF.

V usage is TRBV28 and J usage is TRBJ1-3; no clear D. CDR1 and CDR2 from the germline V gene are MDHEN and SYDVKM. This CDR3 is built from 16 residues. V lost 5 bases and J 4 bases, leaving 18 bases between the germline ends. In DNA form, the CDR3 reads TGTGCCAGCAGTACCCCTACAACGGTCCCAGGAAACACCATATATTTT. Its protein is CASSTPTTVPGNTIYF.

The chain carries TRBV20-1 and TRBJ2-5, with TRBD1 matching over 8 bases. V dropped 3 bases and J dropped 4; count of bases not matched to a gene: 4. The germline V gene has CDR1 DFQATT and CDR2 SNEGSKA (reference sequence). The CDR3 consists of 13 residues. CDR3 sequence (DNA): TGCAGTGCTAGTCAGGGGGCGTTAGAGACCCAGTACTTC. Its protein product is CSASQGALETQYF.

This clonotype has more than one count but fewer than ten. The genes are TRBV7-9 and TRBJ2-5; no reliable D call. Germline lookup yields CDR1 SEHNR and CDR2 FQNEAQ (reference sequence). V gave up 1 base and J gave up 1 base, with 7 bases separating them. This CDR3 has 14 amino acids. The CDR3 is CASSLVYGQETQYF. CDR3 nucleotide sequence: TGTGCCAGCAGCTTAGTTTACGGCCAAGAGACCCAGTACTTC.

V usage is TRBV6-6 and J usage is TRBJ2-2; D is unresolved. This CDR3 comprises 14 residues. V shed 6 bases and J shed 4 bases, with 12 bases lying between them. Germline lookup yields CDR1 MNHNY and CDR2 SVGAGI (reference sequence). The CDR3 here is CASSNQESTGELFF. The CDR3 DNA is TGTGCCAGCAGCAACCAAGAAAGCACCGGGGAGCTGTTTTTT.

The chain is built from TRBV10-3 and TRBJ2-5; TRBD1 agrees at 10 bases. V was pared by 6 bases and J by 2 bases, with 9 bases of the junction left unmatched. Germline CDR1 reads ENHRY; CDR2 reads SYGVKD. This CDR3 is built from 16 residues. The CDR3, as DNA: TGTGCCATCAGAGCCGGGACAGGGGCAAAACAAGAGACCCAGTACTTC. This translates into CAIRAGTGAKQETQYF.

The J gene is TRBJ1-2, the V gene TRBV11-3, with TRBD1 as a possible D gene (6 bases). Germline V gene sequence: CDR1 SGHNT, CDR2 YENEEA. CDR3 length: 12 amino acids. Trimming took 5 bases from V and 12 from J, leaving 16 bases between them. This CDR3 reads CASSRGTSDHTF. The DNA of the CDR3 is TGTGCCAGCAGCCGCGGGACATCCGACCACACCTTC.

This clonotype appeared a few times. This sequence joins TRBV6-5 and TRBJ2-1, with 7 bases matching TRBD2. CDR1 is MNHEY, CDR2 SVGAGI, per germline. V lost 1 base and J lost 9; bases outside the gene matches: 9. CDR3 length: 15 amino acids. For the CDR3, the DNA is TGTGCCAGCAGTTACTGGGGGGAGGGCCGGGGTGAGCAGTTCTTC. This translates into CASSYWGEGRGEQFF.

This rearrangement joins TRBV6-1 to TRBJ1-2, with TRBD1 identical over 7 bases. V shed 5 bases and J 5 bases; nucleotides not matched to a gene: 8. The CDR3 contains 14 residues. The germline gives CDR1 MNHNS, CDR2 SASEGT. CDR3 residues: CASSPPGQRYGYTF. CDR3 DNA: TGTGCCAGCAGTCCCCCGGGACAGAGATATGGCTACACCTTC.

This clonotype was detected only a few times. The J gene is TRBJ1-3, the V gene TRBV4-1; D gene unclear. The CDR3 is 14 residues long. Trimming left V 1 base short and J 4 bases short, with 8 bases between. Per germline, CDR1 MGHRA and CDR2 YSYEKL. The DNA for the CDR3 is TGCGCCAGCAGCCAAGTCCCAGCAGGAAACACCATATATTTT. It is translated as CASSQVPAGNTIYF.